This entry lists 21 T cell receptor beta chains sequenced from one sample in a study of shared clonotypes between healthy human individuals. The naive CD8 subset, CD45RO-negative cells positively selected for CCR7, excluded terminally differentiated effector memory CD45RA+ cells. Assay used: immunoSEQ multiplex PCR; TCRdb lists only in-frame clones, some missing. The sample holds hundreds of thousands of clones, around 96% seen once. The sample taken for sequencing was naive CD8+ T cells sorted from blood. The receptors were gathered from a woman in her thirties in good health.

A single count supports this clone. Other DNA sequences from this sample encode an identical CDR3 as well. The chain is built from TRBV27 and TRBJ2-7; 9 bases agree with TRBD2. J was trimmed by 4 bases and V by 2 bases; bases with no gene match: 3. The CDR3 spans 14 residues. Germline values: CDR1 MNHEY, CDR2 SMNVEV (reference sequence). CDR3 loop: CASSLVAGEYEQYF. DNA of the CDR3: TGTGCCAGCAGTTTAGTAGCGGGGGAGTACGAGCAGTACTTC.

The chain couples TRBV27 to TRBJ1-1; D is ambiguous. The CDR3 is 15 amino acids. Germline CDR1 reads MNHEY; CDR2 reads SMNVEV (reference sequence). V was pared by 1 base and J by 4 bases, with 13 bases between. In nucleotides, the CDR3 is TGTGCCAGCAGTTTATATGCAGGTTTGGTCACTGAAGCTTTCTTT. Translated: CASSLYAGLVTEAFF.

The J gene is TRBJ2-7, the V gene TRBV28; D gene uncertain. V was trimmed by 3 bases and J by 5 bases, leaving 5 bases between them. The germline V gene encodes CDR1 MDHEN and CDR2 SYDVKM. The CDR3 covers 11 residues. In nucleotides, the CDR3 is TGTGCCAGCAGTTTGAGGCACGAGCAGTACTTC. Translated, it gives CASSLRHEQYF.

This CDR3 is CASSITSFYNEQFF. DNA of the CDR3: TGTGCCAGTAGTATTACTAGCTTCTACAATGAGCAGTTCTTC. V and J are TRBV19 and TRBJ2-1; possible D gene TRBD2, 6 bases. The V gene's germline CDR1 is LNHDA and CDR2 SQIVND (reference sequence). V lost 3 bases, J lost 3 bases, and 9 bases lay in between. The CDR3 length is 14 residues.

V is TRBV29-1 and J is TRBJ2-3; D not certain. V shed 1 base and J shed 0 bases, with 8 bases lying between them. The CDR3 length is 14 residues. Per germline, CDR1 SQVTM and CDR2 ANQGSEA. CDR3 protein: CSVEVGTSTDTQYF. CDR3 bases: TGCAGCGTTGAAGTGGGTACTAGCACAGATACGCAGTATTTT.

The chain links TRBV19 to TRBJ2-7; 10 nucleotides align to TRBD2. This CDR3 has 14 residues. Looked up from germline, CDR1 is LNHDA and CDR2 is SQIVND (reference sequence). Trimming at V came to 10 bases and at J to 5 bases, leaving 11 bases not matched to a gene. CDR3 bases: TGTGCCACCTCCCGACTAGCGGGCACCCACGAGCAGTACTTC. Amino acid sequence: CATSRLAGTHEQYF.

The V and J genes are TRBV27 and TRBJ2-3, with D unclear. The V gene lost 4 bases and the J gene lost 6 bases, with 20 bases spanning the gap. The germline V gene encodes CDR1 MNHEY and CDR2 SMNVEV (reference sequence). The CDR3 spans 16 residues. In DNA, the CDR3 is TGTGCCAGCAGTTACCTGACTGCGTACTTCTCCGATACGCAGTATTTT. Encoded protein: CASSYLTAYFSDTQYF.

The chain recombines TRBV5-5 with TRBJ1-1; D is perhaps TRBD1 (6 bases). This CDR3 region has 14 residues. Germline loops: CDR1 SGHKS, CDR2 YYEKEE (reference sequence). Trimming cost V 2 bases and J 2 bases, with 10 bases left between them. Here the CDR3 reads CASSFYRANTEAFF. Written as DNA, the CDR3 is TGTGCCAGCAGCTTTTACAGGGCCAACACTGAAGCTTTCTTT.

This chain joins TRBV5-4 and TRBJ2-3; a weak D match, TRBD1 (5 bases). V was cut by 2 bases and J by 6 bases, with 19 bases left in between. This CDR3 comprises 16 residues. Germline V gene data show CDR1 as SGHNT and CDR2 as YYREEE (reference sequence). This CDR3 is CASSLRPRGVADTQYF. In nucleotides, the CDR3 is TGTGCCAGCAGCTTACGCCCAAGGGGTGTAGCTGATACGCAGTATTTT.

This clone was counted once. V gene TRBV5-8 combines with J gene TRBJ2-3; no clear D gene. Germline lookup yields CDR1 SGHTS and CDR2 YDEGEE. V lost 0 bases and J lost 1, with 6 bases in between. This CDR3 comprises 14 residues. The CDR3 DNA sequence: TGTGCCAGCAGCTTGGCGTTCGGCACAGATACGCAGTATTTT. Protein sequence: CASSLAFGTDTQYF.

The chain recombines TRBV15 with TRBJ2-3; 8 nucleotides agree with TRBD2. The V gene end was trimmed by 6 bases and the J gene end by 0 bases; junction bases not matched to a gene: 5. The CDR3 totals 15 residues. The germline gives CDR1 LNHNV, CDR2 YYDKDF (reference sequence). The CDR3 DNA reads as TGTGCCACCAGATCTAGCGGGTCGAGCACAGATACGCAGTATTTT. This translates into CATRSSGSSTDTQYF.

This clone came up once. The chain combines TRBV7-9 with TRBJ1-1; D gene unclear. Trimming shortened V by 4 bases and J by 6 bases, and 9 bases separated the two germline ends. The CDR3 sequence is 12 residues long. Germline assignment: CDR1 SEHNR and CDR2 FQNEAQ (reference sequence). CDR3 residues: CASSSQMAEAFF. As DNA, the CDR3 is TGTGCCAGCAGCTCGCAAATGGCTGAAGCTTTCTTT.

As DNA, the CDR3 is TGTGCCAGCAGCTCAGGACAGGCTGAAGCTTTCTTT. Its protein is CASSSGQAEAFF. The V gene is TRBV7-9, the J gene TRBJ1-1; 7 bases line up with TRBD1. The CDR3 extends over 12 amino acids. The V segment lost 4 bases and the J segment 6 bases; nucleotides outside the gene matches: 2. Per the germline V gene, CDR1 is SEHNR and CDR2 is FQNEAQ (reference sequence).

The gene calls are TRBV6-5 and TRBJ2-7; 11 bases are shared with TRBD1. CDR3 size: 13 residues. Germline-derived CDR1 and CDR2 are MNHEY and SVGAGI. Unmatched junction bases numbered 2, after V lost 9 bases and J lost 1 base. The CDR3 loop is CASGDRGSYEQYF. DNA for the CDR3: TGTGCCAGTGGGGACAGGGGGTCCTACGAGCAGTACTTC.

The CDR3 protein is CASRNPTGLGEKLFF. The CDR3 DNA reads TGTGCCAGCAGAAACCCCACAGGTTTGGGTGAAAAACTGTTTTTT. The chain employs TRBV28 and TRBJ1-4; the D gene is possibly TRBD1 (5 bases). V lost 6 bases and J 7 bases, leaving 18 bases between the germline ends. The germline V gene encodes CDR1 MDHEN and CDR2 SYDVKM. This CDR3 is 15 amino acids long.

V is TRBV2 and J is TRBJ2-1, with TRBD2 matching over 10 bases. The germline gives CDR1 SNHLY, CDR2 FYNNEI. This CDR3 has 16 amino acids. V shed 3 bases and J 8 bases; nucleotides not matched to a gene: 10. This CDR3 reads CASSEETGLAYHEQFF. The CDR3, as DNA: TGTGCCAGCAGTGAGGAGACGGGACTAGCGTACCATGAGCAGTTCTTC. Variable domain in full (rest from reference TRBV2 and TRBJ2-1): EPEVTQTPSHQVTQMGQEVILRCVPISNHLYFYWYRQILGQKVEFLVSFYNNEISEKSEIFDDQFSVERPDGSNFTLKIRSTKLEDSAMYFCASSEETGLAYHEQFFGPGTRLTVL.

The V call is TRBV19, the J call TRBJ2-1; TRBD2 matches at 8 bases. V shed 3 bases, J shed 5 bases, and the junction held 3 bases outside the gene matches. The CDR3 totals 14 residues. Germline V lookup: CDR1 LNHDA, CDR2 SQIVND (reference sequence). Here the CDR3 reads CASSIPGGHNEQFF. The CDR3 nucleotides are TGTGCCAGTAGTATCCCGGGGGGGCACAATGAGCAGTTCTTC.

V is TRBV27 and J is TRBJ2-1, with 8 bases lining up with TRBD2. Trimming at V came to 5 bases and at J to 9 bases, leaving 9 bases not matched to a gene. CDR3 size: 14 residues. CDR1 and CDR2 (germline): MNHEY, SMNVEV (reference sequence). CDR3 loop: CASSPPGLGGEQFF. The CDR3 DNA is TGTGCCAGCAGTCCGCCGGGACTAGGGGGTGAGCAGTTCTTC.

This clone was counted between two and nine times. The V call is TRBV9, the J call TRBJ1-1; D is ambiguous. Trimming removed 6 bases from V and 1 base from J, with 13 bases in between. The CDR3 covers 14 residues. The germline V gene has CDR1 SGDLS and CDR2 YYNGEE. CDR3 amino acids: CASNPGLGNTEAFF. The CDR3 region has the DNA TGTGCCAGCAACCCCGGGCTCGGGAACACTGAAGCTTTCTTT. Together with reference TRBV9 and TRBJ1-1, the CDR3 gives the full variable domain: DSGVTQTPKHLITATGQRVTLRCSPRSGDLSVYWYQQSLDQGLQFLIQYYNGEERAKGNILERFSAQQFPDLHSELNLSSLELGDSALYFCASNPGLGNTEAFFGQGTRLTVV.

This sequence joins TRBV11-3 and TRBJ2-1; D is unresolved. Trimming took off 2 bases at V and 10 bases at J, with 12 bases between the two ends. From germline, CDR1 is SGHNT and CDR2 YENEEA. CDR3 length: 13 residues. The CDR3 sequence is CASSLNRQWEQFF. The CDR3 DNA reads as TGTGCCAGCAGCTTAAATCGACAATGGGAGCAGTTCTTC.

The rearrangement uses TRBV29-1 and TRBJ2-1; perhaps TRBD2 as D (6 bases). This CDR3 is built from 14 residues. Germline V gene sequence: CDR1 SQVTM, CDR2 ANQGSEA. The V gene lost 2 bases and the J gene lost 6 bases, with 14 bases spanning the gap. Here the CDR3 DNA reads TGCAGCGTTGAAACTAGCCAAAAGGGCAATGAGCAGTTCTTC. It encodes CSVETSQKGNEQFF.